What follows are 2 T cell receptor beta chains derived from one specimen sequenced in a study of cytomegalovirus exposure and HLA in healthy donors. PCR was performed using 60 Vbeta and 13 Jbeta primers. The method was immunoSEQ multiplex PCR; TCRdb's version includes in-frame clones alone and lacks a portion of them. The table lists around 150,000 clones, around four fifths of them singletons. Sequenced: PBMCs. The receptors here all came from a woman under 30 in good health and CMV-seronegative.

This chain connects TRBV6-5 to TRBJ2-7, with a possible D match to TRBD2 (7 bases). The CDR3 runs 15 residues. CDR1 MNHEY and CDR2 SVGAGI come from the germline V gene. Trimming removed 0 bases at V and 3 bases at J, with 12 bases between. CDR3 DNA: TGTGCCAGCAGTTACTCGGCGGGGGCGCACTACGAGCAGTACTTC. This codes for CASSYSAGAHYEQYF.

Only one count was recorded for this clone. The V call is TRBV6-5, the J call TRBJ1-1, with D perhaps TRBD1 (5 bases). CDR3 length equals 14 residues. With 8 bases removed from V and 2 bases from J, the gap between germline ends came to 15 bases. CDR1 and CDR2 from the germline V gene are MNHEY and SVGAGI. The CDR3 region is CASRRFRTNTEAFF. The CDR3 nucleotides read TGTGCCAGCCGCCGTTTTCGGACAAACACTGAAGCTTTCTTT.